This paragraph reports one T cell receptor (beta chain). This record comes from a study of patients and donors after allogeneic stem cell transplantation. CDR1 SQVTM and CDR2 ANQGSEA come from the germline V gene. V was cut by 4 bases and J by 1 base, with 10 bases left in between. The CDR3 is 13 residues long. Using its own MiXCR run on the RT-PCR reads, TCRdb lists one record per CDR3 protein. The data show 150,000 or so distinct CDR3 sequences, about a quarter seen once. The receptor's source is a human donor who was either an allogeneic HSCT recipient or a stem cell or donor lymphocyte infusion donor (not recorded which). It is not recorded whose cells these are; they may come from a transplant donor. The J gene is TRBJ2-5, the V gene TRBV29-1; no definite D call. Sequenced material: blood, either unsorted or a sorted T cell fraction (not recorded which). The CDR3: CSVAKGIQETQYF. The CDR3 DNA reads as TGCAGCGTTGCGAAAGGGATCCAAGAGACCCAGTACTTC.